This note documents a single TCR beta chain sequence. What it binds is not known. With 8 bases clipped from V and 2 bases from J, the junction kept 16 bases outside the gene matches. This CDR3 contains 17 residues. Germline CDR1 is LNHDA and CDR2 is SQIVND (reference sequence). The PCR was carried out with 60 Vbeta primers and 13 Jbeta primers. Sequencing used immunoSEQ multiplex PCR; TCRdb keeps in-frame clones, though not all of them. This sample has some 63,000 clones; about 83% occur once, and the top ten carry roughly 1.6%. Unrecorded for this donor was the CMV serostatus. The data derive from a study of cytomegalovirus exposure and HLA in healthy donors. Findings of the study overall: Accurate predictions that matched the HLA-A and HLA-B alleles of most subjects were reportedly made from TCR beta sequences.

This rearrangement joins TRBV19 to TRBJ1-2; 8 bases line up with TRBD1. The sample was PBMCs. The clonotype originates from a human donor in good health. The DNA for the CDR3 is TGTGCCAGTTACGCCCGATTAATACAGGGGGGCAACTATGGCTACACCTTC. This gives the protein CASYARLIQGGNYGYTF. The full variable domain, rest sourced from reference TRBV19 and TRBJ1-2, is DGGITQSPKYLFRKEGQNVTLSCEQNLNHDAMYWYRQDPGQGLRLIYYSQIVNDFQKGDIAEGYSVSREKKESFPLTVTSAQKNPTAFYLCASYARLIQGGNYGYTFGSGTRLTVV.